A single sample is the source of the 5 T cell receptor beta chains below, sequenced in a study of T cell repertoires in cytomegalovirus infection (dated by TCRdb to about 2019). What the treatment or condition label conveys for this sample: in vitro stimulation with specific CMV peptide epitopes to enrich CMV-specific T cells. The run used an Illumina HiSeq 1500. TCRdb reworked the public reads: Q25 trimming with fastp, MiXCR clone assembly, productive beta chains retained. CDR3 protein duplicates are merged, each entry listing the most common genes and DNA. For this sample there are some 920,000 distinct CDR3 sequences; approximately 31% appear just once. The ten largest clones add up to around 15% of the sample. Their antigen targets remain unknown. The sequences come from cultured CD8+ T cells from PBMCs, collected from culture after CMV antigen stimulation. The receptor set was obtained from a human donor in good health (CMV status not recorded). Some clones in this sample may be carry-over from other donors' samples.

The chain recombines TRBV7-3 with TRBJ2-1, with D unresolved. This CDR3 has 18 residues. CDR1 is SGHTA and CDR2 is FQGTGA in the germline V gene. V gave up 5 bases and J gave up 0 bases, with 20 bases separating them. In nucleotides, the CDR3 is TGTGCCAGCAGCCCACGCATCTCTGGATACCTCTCCTACAATGAGCAGTTCTTC. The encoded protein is CASSPRISGYLSYNEQFF.

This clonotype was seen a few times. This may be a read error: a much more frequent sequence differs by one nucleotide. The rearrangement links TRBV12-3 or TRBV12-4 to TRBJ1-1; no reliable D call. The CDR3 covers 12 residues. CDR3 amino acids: CANSLGRFEAFF. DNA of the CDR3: TGTGCCAACAGTTTAGGCAGGTTTGAAGCTTTCTTT.

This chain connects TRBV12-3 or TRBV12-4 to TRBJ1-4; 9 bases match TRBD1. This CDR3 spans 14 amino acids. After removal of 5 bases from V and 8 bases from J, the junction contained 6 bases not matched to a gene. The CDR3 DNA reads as TGTGCCAGCAGTCGGGACAGGGTAGGAGAAAAACTGTTTTTT. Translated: CASSRDRVGEKLFF.

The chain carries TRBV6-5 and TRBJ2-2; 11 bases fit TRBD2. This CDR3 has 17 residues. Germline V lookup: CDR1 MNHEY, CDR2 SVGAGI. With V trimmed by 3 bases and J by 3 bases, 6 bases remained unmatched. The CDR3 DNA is TGTGCCAGCAGTTATTATAGCGGGGGGGCCTACACCGGGGAGCTGTTTTTT. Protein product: CASSYYSGGAYTGELFF.

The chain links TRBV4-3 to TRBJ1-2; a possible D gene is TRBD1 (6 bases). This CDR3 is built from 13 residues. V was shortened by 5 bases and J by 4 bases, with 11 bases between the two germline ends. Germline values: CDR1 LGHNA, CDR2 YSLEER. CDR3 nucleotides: TGCGCCAGCAGCGGGGGGCAGGCCTATGGCTACACCTTC. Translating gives CASSGGQAYGYTF.